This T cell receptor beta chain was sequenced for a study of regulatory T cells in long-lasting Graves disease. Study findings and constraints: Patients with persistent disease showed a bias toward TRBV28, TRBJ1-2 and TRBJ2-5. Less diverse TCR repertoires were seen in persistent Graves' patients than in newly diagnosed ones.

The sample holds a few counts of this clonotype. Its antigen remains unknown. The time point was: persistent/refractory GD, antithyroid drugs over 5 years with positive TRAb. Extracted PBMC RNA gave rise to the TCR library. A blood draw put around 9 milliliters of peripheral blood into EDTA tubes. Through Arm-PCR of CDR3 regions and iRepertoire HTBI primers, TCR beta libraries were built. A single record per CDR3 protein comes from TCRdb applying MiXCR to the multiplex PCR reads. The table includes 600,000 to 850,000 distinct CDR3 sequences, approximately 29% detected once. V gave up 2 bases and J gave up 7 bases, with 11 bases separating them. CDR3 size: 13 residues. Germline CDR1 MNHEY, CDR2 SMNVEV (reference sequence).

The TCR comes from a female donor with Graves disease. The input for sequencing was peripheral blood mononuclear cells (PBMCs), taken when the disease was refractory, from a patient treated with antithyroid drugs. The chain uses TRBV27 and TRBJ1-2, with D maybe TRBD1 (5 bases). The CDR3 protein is CASSLLQGFGYTF. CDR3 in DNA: TGTGCCAGCAGTTTACTCCAGGGCTTTGGCTACACCTTC.